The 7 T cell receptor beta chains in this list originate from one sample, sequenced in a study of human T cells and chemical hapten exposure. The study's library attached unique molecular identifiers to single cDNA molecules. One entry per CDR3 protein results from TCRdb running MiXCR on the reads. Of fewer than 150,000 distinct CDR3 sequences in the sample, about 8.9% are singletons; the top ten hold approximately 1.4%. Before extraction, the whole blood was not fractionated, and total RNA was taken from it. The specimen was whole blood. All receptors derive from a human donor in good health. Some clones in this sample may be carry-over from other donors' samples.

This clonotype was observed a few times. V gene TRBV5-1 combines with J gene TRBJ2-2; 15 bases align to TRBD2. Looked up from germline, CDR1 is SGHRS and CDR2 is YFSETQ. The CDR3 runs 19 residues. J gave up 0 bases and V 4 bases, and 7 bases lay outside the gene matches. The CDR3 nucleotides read TGCGCCAGCAGCACCGGACTAGCGGGAGGGACTACGAACACCGGGGAGCTGTTTTTT. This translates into CASSTGLAGGTTNTGELFF.

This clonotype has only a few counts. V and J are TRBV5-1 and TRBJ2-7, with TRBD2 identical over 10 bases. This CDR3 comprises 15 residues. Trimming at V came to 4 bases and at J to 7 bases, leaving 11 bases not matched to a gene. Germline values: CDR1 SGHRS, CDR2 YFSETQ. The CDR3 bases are TGCGCCAGCAGCCCGACAGCGGGAGGGCCGGTGGAGCAGTACTTC. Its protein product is CASSPTAGGPVEQYF.

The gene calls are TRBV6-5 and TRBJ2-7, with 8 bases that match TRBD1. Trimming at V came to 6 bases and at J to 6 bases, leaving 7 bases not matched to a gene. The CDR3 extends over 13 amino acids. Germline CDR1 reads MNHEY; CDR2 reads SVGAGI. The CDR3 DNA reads TGTGCCAGCAGACGTGGCAGGGGGCTCGAGCAGTACTTC. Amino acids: CASRRGRGLEQYF.

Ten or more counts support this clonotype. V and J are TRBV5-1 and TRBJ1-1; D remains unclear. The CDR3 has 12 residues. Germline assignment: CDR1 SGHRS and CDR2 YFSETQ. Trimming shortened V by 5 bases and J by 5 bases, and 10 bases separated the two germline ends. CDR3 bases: TGCGCCAGCAGGGACCCGGGAACTGAAGCTTTCTTT. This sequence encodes CASRDPGTEAFF.

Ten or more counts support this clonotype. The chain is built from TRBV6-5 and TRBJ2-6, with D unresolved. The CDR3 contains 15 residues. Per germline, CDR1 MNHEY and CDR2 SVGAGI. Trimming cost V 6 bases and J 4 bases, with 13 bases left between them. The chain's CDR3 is CASSPGSLGANVLTF. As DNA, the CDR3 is TGTGCCAGCAGCCCAGGCTCTCTCGGGGCCAACGTCCTGACTTTC.

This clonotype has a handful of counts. In DNA form, the CDR3 reads TGTGCCAGCAGCTTAGGATCTAACCGTTACGAGCAGTACTTC. Its translation: CASSLGSNRYEQYF. This chain links TRBV7-8 with TRBJ2-7, with D hard to call. V lost 1 base and J 4 bases, leaving 11 bases between the germline ends. CDR1 and CDR2 from the germline V gene are SGHVS and FQNEAQ. CDR3 length: 14 residues.

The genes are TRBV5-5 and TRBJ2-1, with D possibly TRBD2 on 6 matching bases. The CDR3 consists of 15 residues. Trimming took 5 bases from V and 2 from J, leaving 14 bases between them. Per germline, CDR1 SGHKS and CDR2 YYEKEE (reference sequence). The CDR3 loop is CASRVGGEPYNEQFF. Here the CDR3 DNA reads TGTGCCAGCAGAGTTGGAGGGGAACCCTACAATGAGCAGTTCTTC.